This note documents a single T cell receptor beta chain sequence. Its target is not known. This CDR3 is 16 amino acids long. With 2 bases clipped from V and 8 bases from J, the junction kept 7 bases outside the gene matches. Per germline, CDR1 MNHEY and CDR2 SVGAGI. The sample belongs to a study of cytomegalovirus exposure and HLA in healthy donors. Findings and caveats of the study: In a later analysis, HLA-associated TCR beta chains were more clonally expanded than equally common others. As was reported, the classifier diagnosed cytomegalovirus status with high specificity and sensitivity. A later analysis showed TCR association rates differing by HLA locus, peaking at DRB1 and lowest at HLA-C.

Researchers ran the PCR with 60 Vbeta and 13 Jbeta primers. The data were produced by immunoSEQ multiplex PCR, yet TCRdb's version contains in-frame clones alone and is incomplete. The data show approximately 150,000 clones, just under 65% seen once. The specimen was PBMCs. V gene TRBV6-5 combines with J gene TRBJ2-1; 12 bases are a match to TRBD1. This clonotype was obtained from a woman aged 55-69 years in good health and CMV-seropositive. CDR3 nucleotides: TGTGCCAGCAGTTACCGCCCCCGGGACAGGGGGCATGAGCAGTTCTTC. It codes for CASSYRPRDRGHEQFF.